The 15 T cell receptor beta chains reported below all come from one sample, sequenced in a study of blood T cell repertoires in COVID-19. This table comes from immunoSEQ multiplex PCR, and its TCRdb copy is limited to in-frame clones, with some not included. The table includes about 320,000 clones, 90% to 95% detected once. Source material: PBMCs or T cells enriched from blood (not recorded which). Receptors were obtained from a woman aged 25 to 45 who had been exposed to COVID-19.

This sequence joins TRBV14 and TRBJ2-1; D perhaps matches TRBD1 (5 bases). Germline CDR1 SGHDN, CDR2 FVKESK. V gave up 7 bases and J gave up 12 bases, with 19 bases separating them. The CDR3 totals 13 residues. The CDR3 DNA reads TGTGCCAGCAACAGGTATAGGGATCAGGGGCAGTTCTTC. It specifies CASNRYRDQGQFF.

The V gene is TRBV4-3, the J gene TRBJ1-1; possible D gene TRBD1, 6 bases. CDR3 length: 14 residues. Trimming left V 1 base short and J 4 bases short, with 10 bases between. Germline V gene lookup returns CDR1 LGHNA and CDR2 YSLEER. The CDR3 loop reads CASSQVAGATEAFF. CDR3 DNA sequence: TGCGCCAGCAGCCAAGTCGCAGGGGCCACTGAAGCTTTCTTT.

This clone was found once. The chain combines TRBV19 with TRBJ1-3; D call uncertain. Germline loops: CDR1 LNHDA, CDR2 SQIVND (reference sequence). V shed 6 bases and J shed 4 bases, with 10 bases lying between them. The CDR3 totals 13 residues. CDR3 nucleotide sequence: TGTGCCAGTAGGCGGCCTTCAGGAAACACCATATATTTT. It yields the protein CASRRPSGNTIYF.

The chain links TRBV28 to TRBJ1-5, with a tentative D call TRBD1 (5 bases). CDR1 and CDR2 (germline): MDHEN, SYDVKM. V shed 3 bases and J shed 10 bases, with 19 bases lying between them. This CDR3 is 15 amino acids long. The CDR3 DNA follows: TGTGCCAGCAGTTTGGGGGGATTAGGGCGGGGCCCCCAGCATTTT. This sequence encodes CASSLGGLGRGPQHF.

Here the CDR3 reads CATEHTRGRGNEQFF. CDR3 nucleotide sequence: TGTGCCACCGAACATACCAGGGGGCGAGGGAATGAGCAGTTCTTC. V gene TRBV2 combines with J gene TRBJ2-1, with 8 bases fitting TRBD1. CDR1 and CDR2 from the germline V gene are SNHLY and FYNNEI. The CDR3 is 15 amino acids. V was clipped by 10 bases and J by 7 bases; unmatched bases: 15.

Turning to this clone: At one end the junction does not follow the germline gene, possibly because of a read error. V gene TRBV3-1 (or the pseudogene TRBV3-2) combines with J gene TRBJ1-2; TRBD1 matches at 9 bases. Per the germline V gene, CDR1 is LGHDT and CDR2 is YNNKEL (reference sequence). The CDR3 has 13 amino acids. The CDR3 reads CASSQDRGYGYTF. CDR3 coding DNA: TGTGCCAGCAGTCAAGACAGGGGGTATGGCTACACCTTC.

This clone was counted a single time. This CDR3 is CASSFNLILADLLHLTYNEQFF. As DNA, the CDR3 is TGCGCCAGCAGCTTTAACCTAATACTAGCGGATCTTTTACACTTAACCTACAATGAGCAGTTCTTC. The gene calls are TRBV5-1 and TRBJ2-1; 8 nucleotides line up with TRBD2. J lost 2 bases, V lost 2 bases, and 24 bases had no gene match. The CDR3 extends over 22 amino acids. Per germline, CDR1 SGHRS and CDR2 YFSETQ. Drawing the rest from reference TRBV5-1 and TRBJ2-1, the complete variable domain is KAGVTQTPRYLIKTRGQQVTLSCSPISGHRSVSWYQQTPGQGLQFLFEYFSETQRNKGNFPGRFSGRQFSNSRSEMNVSTLELGDSALYLCASSFNLILADLLHLTYNEQFFGPGTRLTVL.

This chain uses TRBV18 with TRBJ2-7; TRBD1 matches at 8 bases. Germline V gene lookup returns CDR1 KGHSH and CDR2 LQKENI. This CDR3 has 16 residues. The trim removed 3 bases at V and 7 bases at J, leaving 14 bases unmatched. CDR3 sequence: CASSPPSGTGLREQYF. CDR3 coding DNA: TGTGCCAGCTCACCCCCTTCCGGGACAGGTCTTCGGGAGCAGTACTTC.

V gene TRBV9 combines with J gene TRBJ1-3, with 9 bases fitting TRBD1. CDR1 and CDR2 from the germline V gene are SGDLS and YYNGEE. The V segment lost 3 bases and the J segment 6 bases; nucleotides outside the gene matches: 4. There are 14 residues in the CDR3. The CDR3, as DNA: TGTGCCAGCAGCGACACAGGGGGCGCAAACACCATATATTTT. The encoded protein is CASSDTGGANTIYF.

This chain connects TRBV5-1 to TRBJ1-2, with 7 bases aligning to TRBD1. J gave up 1 base and V 0 bases, and 3 bases lay outside the gene matches. The CDR3 has 15 amino acids. Germline V gene data show CDR1 as SGHRS and CDR2 as YFSETQ. The CDR3 spells CASSLADRVNYGYTF. The CDR3 DNA is TGCGCCAGCAGCTTGGCCGACAGGGTTAACTATGGCTACACCTTC.

This chain links TRBV15 with TRBJ1-6, with D tentatively TRBD1 (6 bases). V lost 2 bases and J lost 10, with 18 bases in between. The germline CDR1 and CDR2 sequences are LNHNV and YYDKDF (reference sequence). CDR3 length: 16 amino acids. CDR3 coding DNA: TGTGCCACCAGCAGACCTGAACCCGGGACACCCTCACCCCTCCACTTT. It codes for CATSRPEPGTPSPLHF.

The chain combines TRBV24-1 with TRBJ1-3; tentatively, D is TRBD1 (5 bases). Trimming stripped 3 bases from V and 0 bases from J, with 11 bases between. The CDR3 sequence is 16 residues long. CDR1 and CDR2 (germline): KGHDR, SFDVKD. CDR3 sequence reads: CATSDESGPSGNTIYF. The CDR3 nucleotides are TGTGCCACCAGTGATGAATCAGGGCCCTCTGGAAACACCATATATTTT.

V gene TRBV6-5 combines with J gene TRBJ1-2; tentatively, D is TRBD1 (6 bases). This CDR3 spans 14 amino acids. The germline CDR1 and CDR2 sequences are MNHEY and SVGAGI. Between the trimmed V and J ends, which lost 0 bases and 4 bases, there was a span of 9 bases. CDR3 DNA: TGTGCCAGCAGTTACTCGCACAGGGCCTATGGCTACACCTTC. This translates into CASSYSHRAYGYTF.

CDR3 loop: CASSYSFGQPQHF. In nucleotides, the CDR3 is TGTGCCAGCAGTTACTCGTTCGGTCAGCCCCAGCATTTT. The chain joins TRBV6-5 to TRBJ1-5; D unclear. V lost 0 bases, J lost 6 bases, and 6 bases lay in between. The CDR3 loop spans 13 amino acids. Looked up from germline, CDR1 is MNHEY and CDR2 is SVGAGI.

The V and J genes are TRBV12-3 or TRBV12-4 and TRBJ1-1; 7 positions agree with TRBD1. The CDR3 runs 12 residues. J gave up 3 bases and V 7 bases, and 2 bases lay outside the gene matches. CDR3 in amino acids: CASITGDTEAFF. The CDR3 nucleotides are TGTGCCAGCATTACAGGGGACACTGAAGCTTTCTTT.